These T cell receptor beta chains were read from a single sample in a study of shared T cell receptors in the human thymus. Method: immunoSEQ multiplex PCR; TCRdb's copy keeps in-frame clones and lacks some. Of some 760,000 clones in the sample, roughly 88% were seen once. The data also belong to a second study, concerning human thymus T cells.

Input material: thymocytes. These receptors were collected from a girl younger than two with a congenital heart defect. CDR3s include the opening cysteine and the closing phenylalanine or tryptophan. Fields, in order: clone size, V gene, D gene, J gene, CDR3 DNA, CDR3 protein. A D gene is named only where the DNA matches it firmly. Clone size is stated in some rows and not others, as once, few, many or a class when expanded.

clone size: NA; V gene: TRBV27; D gene: TRBD2; J gene: TRBJ2-1; CDR3 DNA: TGTGCCAGCATCGCAGCGGGGGGGAATAACAATGAGCAGTTCTTC; CDR3 protein: CASIAAGGNNNEQFF
clone size: few; V gene: TRBV5-1; D gene: TRBD1; J gene: TRBJ1-2; CDR3 DNA: TGCGCCAGCAGCTGGCCGGACAGGGGGCATGGCTACACCTTC; CDR3 protein: CASSWPDRGHGYTF
clone size: NA; V gene: TRBV7-9; D gene: TRBD1; J gene: TRBJ1-6; CDR3 DNA: TGTGCCAGCAGCTCGACCGACAGGGAGCCGAGTAATTCACCCCTCCACTTT; CDR3 protein: CASSSTDREPSNSPLHF
clone size: NA; V gene: TRBV5-8; D gene: NA; J gene: TRBJ2-7; CDR3 DNA: TGTGCCAGCAGCTTTATCCGGGACACGGCCCTCTACGAGCAGTACTTC; CDR3 protein: CASSFIRDTALYEQYF
clone size: NA; V gene: TRBV6-1; D gene: TRBD1; J gene: TRBJ1-1; CDR3 DNA: TGTGCCAGCAGTGAGACAGGGGAGTTCAACAACACTGAAGCTTTCTTT; CDR3 protein: CASSETGEFNNTEAFF
clone size: NA; V gene: TRBV7-9; D gene: NA; J gene: TRBJ2-7; CDR3 DNA: TGTGCCAGCAGCATTTGGGGAGTTCCCTCCTACGAGCAGTACTTC; CDR3 protein: CASSIWGVPSYEQYF
clone size: NA; V gene: TRBV14; D gene: TRBD1; J gene: TRBJ1-2; CDR3 DNA: TGTGCCAGCAGCAGGACAGGGTCCTATGGCTACACCTTC; CDR3 protein: CASSRTGSYGYTF
clone size: NA; V gene: TRBV10-3; D gene: NA; J gene: TRBJ2-7; CDR3 DNA: TGTGCCACCGTCCCGGGTCGGAACTACGAGCAGTACTTC; CDR3 protein: CATVPGRNYEQYF
clone size: NA; V gene: TRBV2; D gene: NA; J gene: TRBJ1-1; CDR3 DNA: TGTGCCAGCAGGAGGAGGATTGAGATAAGGACTGAAGCTTTCTTT; CDR3 protein: CASRRRIEIRTEAFF
clone size: NA; V gene: TRBV28; D gene: TRBD1; J gene: TRBJ2-7; CDR3 DNA: TGTGCCAGCAGTTTAGGCGCAGCGGGGACAGGGGGCCCTAAACATTCCTACGAGCAGTACTTC; CDR3 protein: CASSLGAAGTGGPKHSYEQYF
clone size: NA; V gene: TRBV25-1; D gene: TRBD2; J gene: TRBJ2-2; CDR3 DNA: TGTGCCAGCAGTGAATTGGGACTAGCAACCGGGGAGCTGTTTTTT; CDR3 protein: CASSELGLATGELFF
clone size: once; V gene: TRBV30; D gene: TRBD2; J gene: TRBJ2-1; CDR3 DNA: TGTGCCTGGAGTGTACTAGGACTAGCGGGGGTACCCTACAATGAGCAGTTCTTC; CDR3 protein: CAWSVLGLAGVPYNEQFF
clone size: NA; V gene: TRBV7-6; D gene: NA; J gene: TRBJ1-4; CDR3 DNA: TGTGCCAGCAGCTTAGCGATGGGGCAGGGTGGGGAAAAACTGTTTTTT; CDR3 protein: CASSLAMGQGGEKLFF
clone size: NA; V gene: TRBV28; D gene: NA; J gene: TRBJ1-2; CDR3 DNA: TGTGCCAGCAGTGCGAACGGGATTCGGAGGTATGGCTACACCTTC; CDR3 protein: CASSANGIRRYGYTF
clone size: NA; V gene: TRBV27; D gene: NA; J gene: TRBJ2-6; CDR3 DNA: TGTGCCAGCATTCCGGGCTCTGGGGCCAACGTCCTGACTTTC; CDR3 protein: CASIPGSGANVLTF
clone size: NA; V gene: TRBV7-7; D gene: NA; J gene: TRBJ1-2; CDR3 DNA: TGTGCCAGCATAGGAGGGTATGGCTACACCTTC; CDR3 protein: CASIGGYGYTF
clone size: NA; V gene: TRBV12-2; D gene: NA; J gene: TRBJ2-3; CDR3 DNA: TGTGCAAGTCGCTTGGAGACTAGCCACGCCCATTTCACAGATACGCAGTATTTT; CDR3 protein: CASRLETSHAHFTDTQYF
clone size: NA; V gene: TRBV28; D gene: TRBD2; J gene: TRBJ2-1; CDR3 DNA: TGTGCCAGCAGTTCAGACAGACTAGCGGGGGGCCCCCCTTACAATGAGCAGTTCTTC; CDR3 protein: CASSSDRLAGGPPYNEQFF
clone size: NA; V gene: TRBV12-2; D gene: NA; J gene: TRBJ2-1; CDR3 DNA: TGTGCAAGTCGCTTTCTACCGAATTTGTGTGAACCCCAGTTCTTC; CDR3 protein: CASRFLPNLCEPQFF
clone size: once; V gene: TRBV14; D gene: TRBD2; J gene: TRBJ2-2; CDR3 DNA: TGTGCCAGCAGCCAAGACTCTCCAATCCTAGCGGGGGATACCGGGGAGCTGTTTTTT; CDR3 protein: CASSQDSPILAGDTGELFF
clone size: NA; V gene: TRBV13; D gene: NA; J gene: TRBJ2-2; CDR3 DNA: TGTGCCAGCAGCTTAACAGGGTTGCATCCCGGGGAGCTGTTTTTT; CDR3 protein: CASSLTGLHPGELFF
clone size: NA; V gene: TRBV5-8; D gene: TRBD1; J gene: TRBJ1-5; CDR3 DNA: TGTGCCAGCAGCCCACGGGGTATGACAGGGACCAGCAATCAGCCCCAGCATTTT; CDR3 protein: CASSPRGMTGTSNQPQHF
clone size: NA; V gene: TRBV27; D gene: TRBD1; J gene: TRBJ1-2; CDR3 DNA: TGTGCCAGCAGTTTCCTACCCCTCCCGGGACAGGGACCCTACACCTTC; CDR3 protein: CASSFLPLPGQGPYTF
clone size: NA; V gene: TRBV7-9; D gene: NA; J gene: TRBJ1-4; CDR3 DNA: TGTGCCAGCAGCTTAGCCGAAACAACAGGGACAATTAATGAAAAACTGTTTTTT; CDR3 protein: CASSLAETTGTINEKLFF
clone size: NA; V gene: TRBV7-8; D gene: TRBD1; J gene: TRBJ1-2; CDR3 DNA: TGTGCCAGCAGCGCAGGGGGGCCCACATACCCTACCCGTGGCTACACCTTC; CDR3 protein: CASSAGGPTYPTRGYTF
clone size: NA; V gene: TRBV10-3; D gene: TRBD1; J gene: TRBJ2-7; CDR3 DNA: TGTGCCATCAGTGATCATGACAGGGCCTCCTACGAGCAGTACTTC; CDR3 protein: CAISDHDRASYEQYF
clone size: NA; V gene: TRBV13; D gene: TRBD1; J gene: TRBJ2-5; CDR3 DNA: TGTGCCAGCAGCCGTCACACACAGGGGAACCAAGAGACCCAGTACTTC; CDR3 protein: CASSRHTQGNQETQYF
clone size: NA; V gene: TRBV5-7; D gene: NA; J gene: TRBJ2-7; CDR3 DNA: TGTGCCAGCAGCTTGGGAACAGGGCGAAAATACGAGCAGTACTTC; CDR3 protein: CASSLGTGRKYEQYF
clone size: NA; V gene: TRBV5-5; D gene: NA; J gene: TRBJ2-6; CDR3 DNA: TGTGCCAGCAGCATCCATCGGACAGTAATAACTTCTGGGGCCAACGTCCTGACTTTC; CDR3 protein: CASSIHRTVITSGANVLTF
clone size: NA; V gene: TRBV29-1; D gene: NA; J gene: TRBJ1-1; CDR3 DNA: TGCAGCGTTAAGGAGGGGCTGGAAGCTTTCTTT; CDR3 protein: CSVKEGLEAFF
clone size: NA; V gene: TRBV7-9; D gene: NA; J gene: TRBJ1-5; CDR3 DNA: TGTGCCAGCAGCCTGGGCTTCAATCAGCCCCAGCATTTT; CDR3 protein: CASSLGFNQPQHF
clone size: NA; V gene: TRBV4-1; D gene: NA; J gene: TRBJ2-5; CDR3 DNA: TGCGCCAGCAGCCAAACAGGGACGGAAGAGACCCAGTACTTC; CDR3 protein: CASSQTGTEETQYF
clone size: few; V gene: TRBV4-2; D gene: TRBD2; J gene: TRBJ2-3; CDR3 DNA: TGTGCCAGCAGCCAAGATCTAGCGGGGACAGATACGCAGTATTTT; CDR3 protein: CASSQDLAGTDTQYF